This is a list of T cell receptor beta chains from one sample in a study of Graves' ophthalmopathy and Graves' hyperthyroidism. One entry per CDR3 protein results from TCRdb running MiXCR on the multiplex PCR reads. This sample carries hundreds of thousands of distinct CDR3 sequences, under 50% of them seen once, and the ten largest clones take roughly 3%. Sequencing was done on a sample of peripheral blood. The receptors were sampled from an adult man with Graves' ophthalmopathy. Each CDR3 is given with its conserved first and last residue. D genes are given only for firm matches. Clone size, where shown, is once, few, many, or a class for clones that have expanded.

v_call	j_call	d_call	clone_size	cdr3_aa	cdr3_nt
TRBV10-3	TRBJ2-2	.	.	CAISERGTNTGELFF	TGTGCCATCAGTGAAAGGGGGACGAACACCGGGGAGCTGTTTTTT
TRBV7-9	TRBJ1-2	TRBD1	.	CAWSPTGGGYTF	TGTGCCTGGAGTCCGACAGGGGGAGGCTACACCTTC
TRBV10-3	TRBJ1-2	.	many	CAIKGQGNYGYTF	TGTGCCATCAAAGGGCAGGGGAACTATGGCTACACCTTC
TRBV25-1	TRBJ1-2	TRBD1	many	CASSDPTFSSGGDYGYTF	TGTGCCAGCAGTGATCCAACCTTCTCGTCAGGGGGCGATTATGGCTACACCTTC
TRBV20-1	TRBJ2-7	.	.	CSARDGANSHDEQYF	TGCAGTGCTAGAGATGGTGCTAACTCGCACGACGAGCAGTACTTC
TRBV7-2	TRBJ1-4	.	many	CASSPSATNEKLFF	TGTGCCAGCAGCCCGTCCGCAACTAATGAAAAACTGTTTTTT
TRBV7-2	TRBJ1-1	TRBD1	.	CASSVTGGVETEAFF	TGTGCCAGCAGTGTGACAGGGGGCGTAGAGACTGAAGCTTTCTTT
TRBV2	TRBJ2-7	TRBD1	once	CASSYTDDPGQFSYEQYF	TGTGCCAGCAGTTACACCGATGACCCGGGACAGTTTTCCTACGAGCAGTACTTC
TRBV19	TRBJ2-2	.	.	CASSKSTNTGELFF	TGTGCCAGTAGTAAATCAACGAACACCGGGGAGCTGTTTTTT
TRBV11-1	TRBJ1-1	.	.	CASSCYGVGEAFF	TGTGCCAGCAGTTGCTACGGGGTGGGCGAAGCTTTCTTT
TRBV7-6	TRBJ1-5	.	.	CASSLDSWGGNQPQHF	TGTGCCAGCAGCTTAGATTCATGGGGGGGAAATCAGCCCCAGCATTTT
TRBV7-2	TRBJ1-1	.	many	CASSLGVFDEAFF	TGTGCCAGCAGCTTAGGGGTGTTTGATGAAGCTTTCTTT
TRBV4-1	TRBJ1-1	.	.	CASSQDRRGSFQAFF	TGCGCCAGCAGCCAAGATCGGCGAGGAAGCTTTCAAGCTTTCTTT
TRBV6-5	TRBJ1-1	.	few	CASSYRGILQGMNTEAFF	TGTGCCAGCAGTTACCGGGGTATCCTCCAGGGAATGAACACTGAAGCTTTCTTT
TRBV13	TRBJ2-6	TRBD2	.	CASSLAGLRQPSGANVLTF	TGTGCCAGCAGCCTAGCGGGCCTACGACAGCCCTCTGGGGCCAACGTCCTGACTTTC
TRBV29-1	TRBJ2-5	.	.	CSVVTETQYF	TGCAGCGTTGTTACAGAGACCCAGTACTTC
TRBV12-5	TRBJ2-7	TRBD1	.	CASGSGTVLYEQYF	TGTGCTAGTGGTTCCGGGACAGTTCTTTACGAGCAGTACTTC
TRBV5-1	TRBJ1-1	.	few	CASSPLGRRRIMNTEAFF	TGCGCCAGCAGCCCTCTAGGCCGACGGCGGATAATGAACACTGAAGCTTTCTTT
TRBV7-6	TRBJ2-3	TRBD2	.	CASSLGAGGITDTQYF	TGTGCCAGCAGCTTAGGAGCGGGGGGGATCACAGATACGCAGTATTTT
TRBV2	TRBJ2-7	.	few	CASSLSRVDWPYEQYF	TGTGCCAGCAGTTTATCCAGGGTCGATTGGCCCTACGAGCAGTACTTC
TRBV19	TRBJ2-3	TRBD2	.	CASSMALAGGSKTDTQYF	TGTGCCAGTAGTATGGCCCTAGCGGGGGGGTCTAAAACAGATACGCAGTATTTT
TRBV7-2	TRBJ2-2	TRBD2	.	CASSSRLAGGTTGELFF	TGTGCCAGCAGTTCACGACTAGCGGGGGGGACCACCGGGGAGCTGTTTTTT
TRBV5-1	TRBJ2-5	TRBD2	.	CASSFGTDRERGGETQYF	TGCGCCAGCAGCTTTGGAACGGACAGGGAGCGGGGGGGAGAGACCCAGTACTTC
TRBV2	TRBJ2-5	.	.	CASSGQRSGTQYF	TGTGCCAGCAGTGGGCAGCGGTCTGGGACCCAGTACTTC
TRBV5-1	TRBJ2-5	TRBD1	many	CASSWGTGRRETQYF	TGCGCCAGCAGCTGGGGGACAGGTCGCAGGGAGACCCAGTACTTC
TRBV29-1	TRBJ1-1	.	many	CSVKQGGAEAFF	TGCAGCGTTAAACAGGGTGGAGCTGAAGCTTTCTTT
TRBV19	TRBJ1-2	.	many	CASSIGGGIWDYGYTF	TGTGCCAGTAGTATCGGGGGAGGGATATGGGACTATGGCTACACCTTC
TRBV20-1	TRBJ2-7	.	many	CSAGQLNEQYF	TGCAGTGCTGGACAGCTCAACGAGCAGTACTTC
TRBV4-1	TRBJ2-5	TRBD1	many	CASSHGQGGETQYF	TGCGCCAGCAGCCATGGACAGGGAGGAGAGACCCAGTACTTC
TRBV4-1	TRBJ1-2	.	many	CASSQAKTVHGYTF	TGCGCCAGCAGCCAAGCAAAGACAGTCCATGGCTACACCTTC
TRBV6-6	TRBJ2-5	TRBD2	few	CASRASGLASETQYF	TGTGCCAGCAGGGCCTCGGGACTAGCATCGGAGACCCAGTACTTC
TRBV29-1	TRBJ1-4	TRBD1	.	CSVRQGGGKLGEKLFF	TGCAGCGTACGACAGGGCGGAGGAAAACTCGGTGAAAAACTGTTTTTT
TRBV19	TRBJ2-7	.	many	CASSLQGGRPSREQYF	TGTGCCAGTTCTCTGCAGGGGGGCCGCCCGAGTAGAGAGCAGTACTTC
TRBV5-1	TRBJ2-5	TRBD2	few	CASSLALTGGQETQYF	TGCGCCAGCAGCTTGGCTTTGACGGGAGGTCAAGAGACCCAGTACTTC
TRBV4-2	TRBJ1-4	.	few	CASSPIGGDATNEKLFF	TGTGCCAGCTCACCAATTGGAGGGGATGCAACTAATGAAAAACTGTTTTTT
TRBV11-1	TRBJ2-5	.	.	CASSLAYLETQYF	TGTGCCAGCAGCTTAGCCTATTTGGAGACCCAGTACTTC
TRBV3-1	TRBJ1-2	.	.	CASSSFNNYGYTF	TGTGCCAGCAGCTCCTTTAACAACTATGGCTACACCTTC
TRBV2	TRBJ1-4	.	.	CASSKRTEKLFF	TGTGCCAGCAGTAAAAGGACGGAAAAACTGTTTTTT
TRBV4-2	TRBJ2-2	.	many	CASSQEDTGELFF	TGTGCCAGCAGCCAAGAGGACACCGGGGAGCTGTTTTTT
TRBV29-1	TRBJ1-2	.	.	CSVVKGVGYTF	TGCAGCGTTGTCAAGGGGGTTGGCTACACCTTC
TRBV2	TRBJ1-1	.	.	CADRPQNTEAFF	TGTGCCGACAGGCCTCAGAACACTGAAGCTTTCTTT
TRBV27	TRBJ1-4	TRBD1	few	CASSSGGAAEKLFF	TGTGCCAGCAGTTCAGGGGGCGCGGCTGAAAAACTGTTTTTT
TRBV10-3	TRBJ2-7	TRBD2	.	CASSFPTSGLSYEQYF	TGTGCCAGCAGTTTCCCGACTAGCGGTCTTTCCTACGAGCAGTACTTC